This record concerns one TCR beta chain sequence. What it binds is unknown. This entry comes from a study of a mutant IDH1 vaccine in newly diagnosed glioma. Overall study: Patients under treatment included approximately 60% males and 37.5% females and had a mean age of approximately 40 years. Patients were pretreated with radiotherapy, temozolomide, or both, mostly both. Study outcomes and limitations: Seemingly, top peripheral T cell clonotype changes bore no relation to pseudoprogression.

Time point described: baseline, week 1 (first vaccination visit). The sample's treatment: pre-vaccination baseline after standard-of-care therapy. New WHO grade 3 or 4 IDH1-mutant, ATRX-lost astrocytomas were present in all donors. Here immunoSEQ multiplex PCR was the method, and the copy in TCRdb shows in-frame clones only, minus some. The table has around 82,000 clones, more than 65% seen once. V gave up 0 bases and J gave up 4 bases, with 7 bases separating them. Germline V CDR1 and CDR2: GTSNPN, SVGIG (reference sequence). The CDR3 runs to 13 residues. The sequence was collected from a man between 40 and 49 years old with glioma. Some clones in this sample may be carry-over from other donors' samples. The gene calls are TRBV30 and TRBJ2-1, with D tentatively TRBD2 (5 bases). This specimen was PBMCs, taken from a glioma patient treated with radiotherapy, temozolomide or both. The CDR3 nucleotides read TGTGCCTGGAGTGTAGCGGCGTACAATGAGCAGTTCTTC. It translates to CAWSVAAYNEQFF.